The 19 T cell receptor beta chains presented below share a single source sample, sequenced in a study of T cells in localized non-small cell lung cancer. Produced via immunoSEQ multiplex PCR; TCRdb's table is partial and in-frame only. This table has nearly 25,000 clones, about 93% appearing once. Sequences were derived from peripheral blood, sampled before any cancer treatment. These receptors all come from a woman aged 35-75 years with stage I lung adenocarcinoma.

The chain recombines TRBV7-2 with TRBJ2-7; the D gene is possibly TRBD2 (5 bases). This CDR3 has 15 residues. Germline V gene data show CDR1 as SGHTA and CDR2 as FQGNSA. Trimming took off 6 bases at V and 2 bases at J, with 17 bases between the two ends. For the CDR3, the DNA is TGTGCCAGCAGTCCTTCAGGCGGGCAAACCTACGAGCAGTACTTC. Its translation: CASSPSGGQTYEQYF.

This sequence joins TRBV10-3 and TRBJ2-3; TRBD1 matches 10 bases. Per germline, CDR1 ENHRY and CDR2 SYGVKD. The CDR3 is 15 residues long. V dropped 5 bases and J dropped 8; count of bases not matched to a gene: 10. The CDR3: CAISWDRGSSGTQYF. The CDR3 DNA reads as TGTGCCATCAGTTGGGACAGGGGTTCATCGGGTACGCAGTATTTT.

The chain has TRBV29-1 and TRBJ2-5; the D gene is possibly TRBD1 (7 bases). Germline V gene lookup returns CDR1 SQVTM and CDR2 ANQGSEA. CDR3 length: 15 amino acids. Trimming removed 7 bases at V and 3 bases at J, with 21 bases between. CDR3 sequence reads: CSAGGGPGREETQYF. CDR3 DNA sequence: TGCAGCGCAGGGGGAGGCCCCGGTAGGGAAGAGACCCAGTACTTC.

This chain links TRBV18 with TRBJ1-2, with D possibly TRBD1 on 6 matching bases. V was pared by 0 bases and J by 8 bases, with 13 bases between. The CDR3 is made up of 14 amino acids. Germline V CDR1 and CDR2: KGHSH, LQKENI. CDR3 residues: CASSPPLGGSGYTF. For the CDR3, the DNA is TGTGCCAGCTCACCACCGTTGGGGGGCAGCGGCTACACCTTC.

The rearrangement uses TRBV6-1 and TRBJ1-3; 9 bases fit TRBD1. V lost 6 bases to trimming and J lost 6 bases; unmatched junction nucleotides: 9. The CDR3 totals 15 residues. In germline, CDR1 is MNHNS, CDR2 SASEGT. CDR3 protein: CASRRGGQGENTIYF. The CDR3 bases are TGTGCCAGCAGAAGAGGGGGACAGGGAGAAAACACCATATATTTT.

This clone was seen just once. V is TRBV29-1 and J is TRBJ2-3; D might be TRBD1 (6 bases). V shed 1 base and J shed 5 bases, with 7 bases lying between them. This CDR3 contains 12 residues. The germline V gene encodes CDR1 SQVTM and CDR2 ANQGSEA. The CDR3 nucleotides are TGCAGCGTTGAAGGAGGGGGAGATACGCAGTATTTT. Translating gives CSVEGGGDTQYF.

The chain uses TRBV6-5 and TRBJ1-2; 11 nucleotides line up with TRBD1. CDR3 length: 13 residues. The junction had 6 bases not matched to a gene; V was cut back by 8 bases and J by 7 bases. Per the germline V gene, CDR1 is MNHEY and CDR2 is SVGAGI. The CDR3 DNA is TGTGCCAGCCGGACAGGGGGCATCGGTGGCTACACCTTC. Translating gives CASRTGGIGGYTF.

The rearrangement joins TRBV27 to TRBJ2-3; D not resolved. The CDR3 sequence is 16 residues long. The germline CDR1 and CDR2 sequences are MNHEY and SMNVEV (reference sequence). Trimming removed 4 bases at V and 0 bases at J, with 14 bases between. The CDR3 nucleotides are TGTGCCAGCAGTTCGGGTCTGACTTCTAGCACAGATACGCAGTATTTT. Encoded protein: CASSSGLTSSTDTQYF.

This clone occurred once. The chain couples TRBV12-5 to TRBJ1-2; 7 nucleotides match TRBD1. Germline values: CDR1 LGHNT, CDR2 FRNRAP. The CDR3 runs to 12 residues. Losses at the gene ends were 4 bases for V and 8 bases for J; bases not matched to a gene: 4. The CDR3 DNA is TGTGCTAGTGGTTCACAGGGGCGAGGCTACACCTTC. It is translated as CASGSQGRGYTF.

The rearrangement links TRBV7-9 to TRBJ2-7, with D unclear. Per the germline V gene, CDR1 is SEHNR and CDR2 is FQNEAQ (reference sequence). V was clipped by 2 bases and J by 2 bases, with 13 bases between them. CDR3 length equals 15 residues. The CDR3 spells CASSLFDGGAYEQYF. The CDR3 DNA is TGTGCCAGCAGCTTATTCGACGGCGGTGCCTACGAGCAGTACTTC.

The rearrangement links TRBV5-1 to TRBJ1-1; TRBD1 matches at 9 bases. This CDR3 contains 15 residues. The V and J ends lost 2 bases and 5 bases, in that order; junction bases with no gene match: 7. Looked up from germline, CDR1 is SGHRS and CDR2 is YFSETQ. The DNA of the CDR3 is TGCGCCAGCAGCTTAACAGGGGGCGAGGGGACTGAAGCTTTCTTT. This sequence encodes CASSLTGGEGTEAFF.

V is TRBV28 and J is TRBJ1-5; D gene ambiguous. CDR3 length: 11 residues. Between the trimmed V and J ends, which lost 4 bases and 6 bases, there was a span of 4 bases. Germline loops: CDR1 MDHEN, CDR2 SYDVKM. The CDR3 sequence is CASSSLQPQHF. In DNA form, the CDR3 reads TGTGCCAGCAGTTCCCTTCAGCCCCAGCATTTT.

This clone was counted once. The genes are TRBV4-1 and TRBJ2-7, with D maybe TRBD1 (6 bases). Looked up from germline, CDR1 is MGHRA and CDR2 is YSYEKL. V was trimmed by 2 bases and J by 6 bases, leaving 11 bases between them. This CDR3 spans 13 amino acids. CDR3 sequence: CASSQPQGPEQYF. The CDR3 region has the DNA TGCGCCAGCAGCCAACCTCAGGGGCCCGAGCAGTACTTC.

This chain joins TRBV13 and TRBJ2-7; no reliable D call. V shed 9 bases and J shed 0 bases, with 15 bases lying between them. This CDR3 region has 14 residues. Germline V gene lookup returns CDR1 PRHDT and CDR2 FYEKMQ (reference sequence). The CDR3 nucleotides read TGTGCCAGTTCGACCTGGGTAAACTCCTACGAGCAGTACTTC. Amino acids: CASSTWVNSYEQYF.

The rearrangement joins TRBV5-1 to TRBJ2-4, with D possibly TRBD2 on 5 matching bases. Germline V lookup: CDR1 SGHRS, CDR2 YFSETQ. Trimming removed 0 bases from V and 6 bases from J, with 7 bases in between. This CDR3 is built from 13 residues. CDR3 in DNA: TGCGCCAGCAGCTTGGGAGGACTAAACATTCAGTACTTC. It translates to CASSLGGLNIQYF. The full variable domain, completed using reference TRBV5-1 and TRBJ2-4, is KAGVTQTPRYLIKTRGQQVTLSCSPISGHRSVSWYQQTPGQGLQFLFEYFSETQRNKGNFPGRFSGRQFSNSRSEMNVSTLELGDSALYLCASSLGGLNIQYFGAGTRLSVL.

V usage is TRBV25-1 and J usage is TRBJ2-7; D uncertain. Germline CDR1 and CDR2: MGHDK and SYGVNS. The length of the CDR3 is 11 residues. V lost 7 bases and J 4 bases, leaving 8 bases between the germline ends. CDR3 bases: TGTGCCAGCACAGGAAGATACGAGCAGTACTTC. Translation gives CASTGRYEQYF.

This sequence joins TRBV6-5 and TRBJ2-7; 9 positions match TRBD1. The CDR3 contains 14 residues. The V gene's germline CDR1 is MNHEY and CDR2 SVGAGI. The V and J ends lost 5 bases and 4 bases, in that order; junction bases with no gene match: 6. As DNA, the CDR3 is TGTGCCAGCAGTGTACAGGGGGCTAGGTACGAGCAGTACTTC. It specifies CASSVQGARYEQYF.

V usage is TRBV11-2 and J usage is TRBJ2-1; 7 bases map to TRBD2. CDR3 length: 13 residues. Per the germline V gene, CDR1 is SGHAT and CDR2 is FQNNGV. Losses at the gene ends were 5 bases for V and 9 bases for J; bases not matched to a gene: 7. CDR3: CASSPVPSGEQFF. The CDR3 nucleotides are TGTGCCAGCAGCCCAGTGCCTAGCGGTGAGCAGTTCTTC. The complete variable domain, with remaining parts taken from reference TRBV11-2 and TRBJ2-1, reads EAGVAQSPRYKIIEKRQSVAFWCNPISGHATLYWYQQILGQGPKLLIQFQNNGVVDDSQLPKDRFSAERLKGVDSTLKIQPAKLEDSAVYLCASSPVPSGEQFFGPGTRLTVL.

The V gene is TRBV6-5, the J gene TRBJ1-3; D unclear. V shed 0 bases and J shed 6 bases, with 15 bases lying between them. The CDR3 extends over 16 amino acids. Looked up from germline, CDR1 is MNHEY and CDR2 is SVGAGI. CDR3 region: CASSYSSDASKNTIYF. CDR3 DNA: TGTGCCAGCAGTTACTCGAGTGACGCCTCCAAAAACACCATATATTTT.